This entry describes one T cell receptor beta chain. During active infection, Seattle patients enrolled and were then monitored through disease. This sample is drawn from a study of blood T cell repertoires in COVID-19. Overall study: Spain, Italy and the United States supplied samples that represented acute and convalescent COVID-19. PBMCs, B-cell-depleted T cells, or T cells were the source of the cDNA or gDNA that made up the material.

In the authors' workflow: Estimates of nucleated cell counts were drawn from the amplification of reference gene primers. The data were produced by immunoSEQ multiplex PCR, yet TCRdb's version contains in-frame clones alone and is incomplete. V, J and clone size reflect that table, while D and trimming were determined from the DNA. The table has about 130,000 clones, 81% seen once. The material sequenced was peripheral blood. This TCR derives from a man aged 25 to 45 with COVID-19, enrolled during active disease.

CDR3 DNA sequence: TGTGCCAGCTCACCGGGTCTGGGCTCCCAAGCTTTCTTT. Translated: CASSPGLGSQAFF. This chain uses TRBV18 with TRBJ1-1; unclear D gene. Germline V CDR1 and CDR2: KGHSH, LQKENI. The CDR3 covers 13 residues. The V and J ends lost 3 bases and 9 bases respectively, with 14 bases between them.